This T cell receptor (beta chain) came from a study of blood T cell repertoires in COVID-19. Study summary: The study drew acute and convalescent COVID-19 samples from the United States, Italy and Spain. Nucleic acid was either cDNA or gDNA, and it came from T cells, B-cell-depleted T cells, or PBMCs.

V shed 5 bases and J 8 bases; nucleotides not matched to a gene: 10. CDR3 length: 14 residues. Germline V gene lookup returns CDR1 SNHLY and CDR2 FYNNEI. The data were produced by immunoSEQ multiplex PCR, yet TCRdb's version contains in-frame clones alone and is incomplete. The table has some 330,000 clones, about 90% seen once; the top ten hold less than 2%. Seattle enrolled patients during active infection and tracked them longitudinally. This sequence joins TRBV2 and TRBJ1-1; 8 bases agree with TRBD1. The sequenced sample consisted of peripheral blood. The receptor was derived from a woman aged 25-40 years with COVID-19, enrolled during active disease. The CDR3 region is CASSRGGQVREAFF. The CDR3 DNA reads as TGTGCCAGCAGTCGAGGGGGACAGGTGAGGGAAGCTTTCTTT.